The source of this T cell receptor beta chain is a study of T cell clusters in autoimmune cytopenias. Study-wide results and limits: Compared with active autoimmune hepatitis patients, healthy donors showed 2.5 to 3-fold more exclusive TRB clusters. TRB repertoire shifts in secondary cytopenia and chronic lymphocytic leukemia mostly reflected lymphoma, not autoimmunity.

Some 39,000 genome equivalents of blood DNA were amplified for TRB. Multiplex touch-down PCR amplified TRB using TRB-A and TRB-B pools in one tube. With the multiplex PCR reads reprocessed, TCRdb shows one record per CDR3 protein and no DNA. Its clone listing holds roughly 8,100 distinct CDR3 sequences. Regarding this clonotype: Its antigen remains unknown.

Germline values: CDR1 LGHNA, CDR2 YNFKEQ. The CDR3 runs to 15 residues. The chain uses TRBV4-2 and TRBJ1-2; TCRdb gives TRBD1 as the D gene, but with no DNA this cannot be confirmed. The TCR was taken from a human donor with an autoimmune cytopenia or autoimmune hepatitis (not recorded which). The sequenced material came from peripheral blood. The CDR3 reads CASSQSQGTNYGYTF.